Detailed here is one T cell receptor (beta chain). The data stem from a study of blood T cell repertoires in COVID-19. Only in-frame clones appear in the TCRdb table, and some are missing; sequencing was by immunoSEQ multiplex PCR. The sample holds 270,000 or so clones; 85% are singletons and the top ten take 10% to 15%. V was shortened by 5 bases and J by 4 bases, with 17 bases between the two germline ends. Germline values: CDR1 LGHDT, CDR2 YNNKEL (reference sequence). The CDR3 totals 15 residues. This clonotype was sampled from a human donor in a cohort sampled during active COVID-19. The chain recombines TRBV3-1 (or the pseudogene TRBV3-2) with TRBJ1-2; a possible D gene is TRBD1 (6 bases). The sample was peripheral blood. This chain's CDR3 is CASSTYRDKSYGYTF. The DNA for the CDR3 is TGTGCCAGCAGCACATACCGGGACAAGTCCTATGGCTACACCTTC.